The rows below give T cell receptor beta chains drawn from one sample of a study of blood T cell repertoires in COVID-19. The data were produced by immunoSEQ multiplex PCR, yet TCRdb's version contains in-frame clones alone and is incomplete. The table shows 65,000 to 70,000 clones, with roughly 79% occurring only once. Sequencing used peripheral blood. These receptors were collected from a woman in her sixties or seventies with acute or convalescent COVID-19. Each CDR3 is given with its conserved first and last residue. A D gene is named only where the DNA matches it firmly. Some rows have no size entry. The others give once, few or many, or a class for an expanded clone.

TRBJ2-3,TRBD2,TRBV7-6,medium-sized,TGTGCCAGCAGCTGGACCGGGACTAGGCAAGATACGCAGTATTTT,CASSWTGTRQDTQYF
TRBJ2-7,TRBD1,TRBV6-5,once,TGTGCCAGCAGTTACGCGACAGGGACCGAGCAGTACTTC,CASSYATGTEQYF
TRBJ1-6,.,TRBV9,.,TGTGCCAGCAGCCGGGACACTACTAATTCACCCCTCCACTTT,CASSRDTTNSPLHF
TRBJ2-3,.,TRBV20-1,.,TGCAGTGCTAGTATGGGGGGGCCCCGCGGAGATACGCAGTATTTT,CSASMGGPRGDTQYF
TRBJ2-2,.,TRBV9,once,TGTGCCAGCAGCGTAGGAAGGGGCCCACTCACCGGGGAGCTGTTTTTT,CASSVGRGPLTGELFF
TRBJ1-6,.,TRBV6-2/TRBV6-3,.,TGTGCCAGCAGTTATTCGGGGAGCTCCTATAATTCACCCCTCCACTTT,CASSYSGSSYNSPLHF
TRBJ2-7,TRBD1,TRBV18,.,TGTGCCAGCTCACCAGGGACAGGGTTTTACGAGCAGTACTTC,CASSPGTGFYEQYF
TRBJ2-4,TRBD1,TRBV30,.,TGTGCCTGGAGTACAGGACAGGGGTTTGCCAAAAACATTCAGTACTTC,CAWSTGQGFAKNIQYF
TRBJ2-1,.,TRBV6-2/TRBV6-3,.,TGTGCCAGCAGTTACGGCAATTACAATGAGCAGTTCTTC,CASSYGNYNEQFF
TRBJ2-6,.,TRBV19,.,TGTGCCAGTAGTATAAACGCGGCGGGCTCTGGGGCCAACGTCCTGACTTTC,CASSINAAGSGANVLTF
TRBJ1-5,TRBD1,TRBV7-9,.,TGTGCCAGCAGCGTGCAGGGGGGTCAGCCCCAGCATTTT,CASSVQGGQPQHF
TRBJ2-2,TRBD2,TRBV18,once,TGTGCCAGCTCACCAACTAGCGGGGGCACCGGGGAGCTGTTTTTT,CASSPTSGGTGELFF
TRBJ1-3,.,TRBV4-1,once,TGCGCCAGCAGTCATGGACAGTTCTCTGGAAACACCATATATTTT,CASSHGQFSGNTIYF
TRBJ2-7,TRBD1,TRBV7-6,.,TGTGCCAGCAGCCACGGGACAGGGGTCCCCTACGAGCAGTACTTC,CASSHGTGVPYEQYF
TRBJ1-1,.,TRBV4-3,.,TGCGCCAGCAGCCAAGACTTTCCCTCAGACACTGAAGCTTTCTTT,CASSQDFPSDTEAFF
TRBJ1-4,TRBD1,TRBV15,.,TGTGCCACCAGCAGCCGGGACAGATACTCAACTAATGAAAAACTGTTTTTT,CATSSRDRYSTNEKLFF
TRBJ1-3,.,TRBV28,few,TGTGCCAGCAGGAGGACGGGGAGCTCTGGAAACACCATATATTTT,CASRRTGSSGNTIYF